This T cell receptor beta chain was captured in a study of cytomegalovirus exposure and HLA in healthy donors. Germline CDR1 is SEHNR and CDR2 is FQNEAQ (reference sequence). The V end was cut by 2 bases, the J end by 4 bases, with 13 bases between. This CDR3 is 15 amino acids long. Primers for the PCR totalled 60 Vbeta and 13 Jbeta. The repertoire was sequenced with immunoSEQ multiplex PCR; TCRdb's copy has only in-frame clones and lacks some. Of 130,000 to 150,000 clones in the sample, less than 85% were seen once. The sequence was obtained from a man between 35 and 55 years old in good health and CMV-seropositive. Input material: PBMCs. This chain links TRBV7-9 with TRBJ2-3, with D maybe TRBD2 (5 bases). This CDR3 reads CASSLPLGDADTQYF. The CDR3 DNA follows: TGTGCCAGCAGCTTACCGCTCGGGGATGCAGATACGCAGTATTTT.